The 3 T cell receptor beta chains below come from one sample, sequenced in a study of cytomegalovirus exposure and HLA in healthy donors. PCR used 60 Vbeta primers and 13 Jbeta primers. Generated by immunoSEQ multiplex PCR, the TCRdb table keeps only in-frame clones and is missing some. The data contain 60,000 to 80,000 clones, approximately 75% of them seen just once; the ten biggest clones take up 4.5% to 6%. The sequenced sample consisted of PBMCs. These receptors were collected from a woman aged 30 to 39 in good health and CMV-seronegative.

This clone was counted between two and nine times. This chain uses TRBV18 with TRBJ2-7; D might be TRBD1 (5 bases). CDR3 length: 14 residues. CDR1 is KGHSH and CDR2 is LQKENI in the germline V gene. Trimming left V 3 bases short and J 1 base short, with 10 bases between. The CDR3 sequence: CASSPGTGSYEQYV. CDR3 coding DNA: TGTGCCAGCTCACCGGGCACAGGTTCCTACGAGCAGTACGTC.

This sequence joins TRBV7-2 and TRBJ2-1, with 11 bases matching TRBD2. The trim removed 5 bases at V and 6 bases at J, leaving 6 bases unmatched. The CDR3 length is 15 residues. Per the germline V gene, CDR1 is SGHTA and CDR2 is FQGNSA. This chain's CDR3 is CASSPETSGANEQFF. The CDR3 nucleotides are TGTGCCAGCAGCCCCGAGACTAGCGGGGCCAATGAGCAGTTCTTC.

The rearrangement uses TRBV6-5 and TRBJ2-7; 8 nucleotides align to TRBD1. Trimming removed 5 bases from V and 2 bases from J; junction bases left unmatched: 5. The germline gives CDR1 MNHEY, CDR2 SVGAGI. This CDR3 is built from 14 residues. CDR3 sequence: CASSQTGVPYEQYV. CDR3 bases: TGTGCCAGCAGTCAGACAGGGGTCCCCTACGAGCAGTACGTC.